The 26 T cell receptor beta chains given below trace back to one sample, sequenced in a study of blood T cell repertoires in COVID-19. TCRdb's copy holds only in-frame clones and misses some; the assay was immunoSEQ multiplex PCR. The profile shows fewer than 350,000 clones, under 90% of them singletons. Sequencing input: peripheral blood. These receptors originate from a woman aged 60-70 years with active or convalescent COVID-19.

V usage is TRBV21-1 and J usage is TRBJ1-1. TRBV21-1 is a pseudogene. The CDR3 consists of 12 residues. This chain's CDR3 is CASSKLPTEAFF. The CDR3 DNA is TGTGCCAGCAGCAAACTCCCCACTGAAGCTTTCTTT.

The chain employs TRBV3-1 (or the pseudogene TRBV3-2) and TRBJ1-2; no reliable D call. Germline CDR1 reads LGHDT; CDR2 reads YNNKEL (reference sequence). The CDR3 sequence is 11 residues long. V was trimmed by 3 bases and J by 6 bases, leaving 5 bases between them. Here the CDR3 DNA reads TGTGCCAGCAGCCAGGAGGATGGCTACACCTTC. Its translation: CASSQEDGYTF.

The chain combines TRBV25-1 with TRBJ2-5; a weak D match, TRBD1 (6 bases). CDR3 size: 14 residues. V lost 3 bases, J lost 2 bases, and 10 bases lay in between. Germline loops: CDR1 MGHDK, CDR2 SYGVNS. The CDR3 region is CASSDGGIQETQYF. DNA of the CDR3: TGTGCCAGCAGTGATGGGGGCATTCAAGAGACCCAGTACTTC. The whole variable domain, filled in from reference TRBV25-1 and TRBJ2-5, reads EADIYQTPRYLVIGTGKKITLECSQTMGHDKMYWYQQDPGMELHLIHYSYGVNSTEKGDLSSESTVSRIRTEHFPLTLESARPSHTSQYLCASSDGGIQETQYFGPGTRLLVL.

This clone turned up a few times. The chain is built from TRBV3-1 (or the pseudogene TRBV3-2) and TRBJ2-7, with a weak D call TRBD1 (5 bases). This CDR3 spans 14 amino acids. V lost 6 bases to trimming and J lost 6 bases, with 18 bases between them. Per germline, CDR1 LGHDT and CDR2 YNNKEL (reference sequence). The CDR3 here is CASRSPWGRREQYF. CDR3 nucleotides: TGTGCCAGCAGATCCCCCTGGGGCCGCCGCGAGCAGTACTTC.

V and J are TRBV29-1 and TRBJ1-3; the match to TRBD1 covers 9 bases. There are 14 residues in the CDR3. The germline gives CDR1 SQVTM, CDR2 ANQGSEA. V was clipped by 7 bases and J by 1 base; unmatched bases: 5. CDR3 in DNA: TGCAGCGCTTATGGGACAGGGTCTGGAAACACCATATATTTT. It translates to CSAYGTGSGNTIYF.

The chain joins TRBV5-5 to TRBJ1-3; D is perhaps TRBD1 (5 bases). CDR1 and CDR2 from the germline V gene are SGHKS and YYEKEE (reference sequence). The CDR3 extends over 15 amino acids. V shed 0 bases and J shed 7 bases, with 14 bases lying between them. The CDR3: CASSLESGLWNTIYF. The CDR3, as DNA: TGTGCCAGCAGCTTGGAGTCAGGGTTGTGGAACACCATATATTTT.

This chain links TRBV2 with TRBJ2-3; 10 bases fit TRBD1. In germline, CDR1 is SNHLY, CDR2 FYNNEI. The CDR3 covers 15 residues. The junction had 8 bases not matched to a gene; V was cut back by 8 bases and J by 3 bases. The CDR3 DNA reads TGTGCCAGCGTTCCCCGGGACAGGGGAACAGATACGCAGTATTTT. Protein: CASVPRDRGTDTQYF.

The chain is built from TRBV7-8 and TRBJ1-3, with TRBD1 identical over 8 bases. Germline-derived CDR1 and CDR2 are SGHVS and FQNEAQ. V dropped 5 bases and J dropped 2; count of bases not matched to a gene: 8. The CDR3 is 16 residues long. CDR3 protein: CASSVRQGLAGNTIYF. The CDR3 nucleotides read TGTGCCAGCAGCGTACGACAGGGGTTGGCTGGAAACACCATATATTTT. The variable domain in full, with the rest retrieved from reference TRBV7-8 and TRBJ1-3, is GAGVSQSPRYKVAKRGQDVALRCDPISGHVSLFWYQQALGQGPEFLTYFQNEAQLDKSGLPSDRFFAERPEGSVSTLKIQRTQQEDSAVYLCASSVRQGLAGNTIYFGEGSWLTVV.

Concerning this clone: One junction end does not reproduce the germline sequence, and a read error may be involved. J is TRBJ1-1 and V is TRBV4-1, with 8 bases matching TRBD1. In germline, CDR1 is MGHRA, CDR2 YSYEKL. The CDR3 has 15 residues. In DNA form, the CDR3 reads TGCGCCAACAGCCAACCCGGGACAGGGAACACTGAAGCTTTCTTT. Its translation is CANSQPGTGNTEAFF.

The gene calls are TRBV3-1 (or the pseudogene TRBV3-2) and TRBJ2-4; no clear D gene. V was cut by 1 base and J by 3 bases, with 10 bases left in between. Germline V lookup: CDR1 LGHDT, CDR2 YNNKEL (reference sequence). The CDR3 totals 15 residues. Here the CDR3 reads CASSQATFSKNIQYF. CDR3 sequence (DNA): TGTGCCAGCAGCCAAGCCACCTTTAGCAAAAACATTCAGTACTTC.

The rearrangement joins TRBV27 to TRBJ1-1, with D perhaps matching TRBD1 (5 bases). Trimming cost V 0 bases and J 4 bases, with 15 bases left between them. Germline CDR1 and CDR2: MNHEY and SMNVEV (reference sequence). This CDR3 comprises 16 residues. As DNA, the CDR3 is TGTGCCAGCAGTTTATCACCCCCGGGGGGGGGCACTGAAGCTTTCTTT. As protein: CASSLSPPGGGTEAFF.

The chain recombines TRBV5-6 with TRBJ2-7, with 8 bases lining up with TRBD1. Per the germline V gene, CDR1 is SGHDT and CDR2 is YYEEEE. Germline trimming cut 4 bases from V and 3 bases from J; bases unmatched to any gene: 9. This CDR3 is 15 amino acids long. CDR3 loop: CASSRGRDRRYEQYF. CDR3 bases: TGTGCCAGCAGCCGGGGCCGGGACAGGCGCTACGAGCAGTACTTC.

This rearrangement joins TRBV7-2 to TRBJ1-2; D not resolved. V lost 5 bases to trimming and J lost 3 bases, with 13 bases between them. This CDR3 comprises 14 residues. The germline V gene encodes CDR1 SGHTA and CDR2 FQGNSA. In DNA, the CDR3 is TGTGCCAGCAGCCATTCCTGGGGAGACTATGGCTACACCTTC. Translation gives CASSHSWGDYGYTF.

The chain links TRBV9 to TRBJ2-1; a possible D gene is TRBD2 (5 bases). The CDR3 contains 15 residues. The V and J ends lost 4 bases and 2 bases respectively, with 13 bases between them. Germline CDR1 is SGDLS and CDR2 is YYNGEE. CDR3 loop: CASSRSGPTYNEQFF. Here the CDR3 DNA reads TGTGCCAGCAGCCGAAGCGGTCCGACCTACAATGAGCAGTTCTTC.

This chain uses TRBV7-8 with TRBJ2-7; 9 nucleotides agree with TRBD1. CDR1 is SGHVS, CDR2 FQNEAQ, per germline. The CDR3 totals 15 residues. V trimming: 5 bases; J trimming: 2 bases; junction bases outside the gene matches: 7. CDR3: CASSRGGQGTYEQYF. The CDR3 DNA is TGTGCCAGCAGCAGGGGGGGACAGGGCACCTACGAGCAGTACTTC.

The chain links TRBV6-2 or TRBV6-3 to TRBJ2-1, with 13 bases lining up with TRBD2. Germline V CDR1 and CDR2: MNHEY, SVGEGT. This CDR3 contains 16 residues. V lost 5 bases and J lost 4; bases outside the gene matches: 5. CDR3 in DNA: TGTGCCAGCAGTCAACGACTAGCGGGGGGATACAATGAGCAGTTCTTC. It encodes CASSQRLAGGYNEQFF.

The chain employs TRBV9 and TRBJ1-1; D gene ambiguous. Trimming pared 0 bases from V and 5 bases from J, leaving 8 bases between. The CDR3 is made up of 13 amino acids. The germline V gene has CDR1 SGDLS and CDR2 YYNGEE. The CDR3 nucleotides are TGTGCCAGCAGCGTAGCCGGGATTACTGAAGCTTTCTTT. This gives the protein CASSVAGITEAFF.

The rearrangement joins TRBV7-2 to TRBJ2-7, with D tentatively TRBD2 (5 bases). Germline V gene lookup returns CDR1 SGHTA and CDR2 FQGNSA. Between the trimmed V and J ends, which lost 2 bases and 4 bases, there was a span of 12 bases. This CDR3 has 14 residues. CDR3 amino acids: CASSLSGFGYEQYF. The CDR3 DNA is TGTGCCAGCAGCTTATCGGGGTTTGGGTACGAGCAGTACTTC.

The genes are TRBV6-5 and TRBJ2-7; TRBD1 agrees at 10 bases. After removal of 0 bases from V and 7 bases from J, the junction contained 9 bases not matched to a gene. The germline V gene has CDR1 MNHEY and CDR2 SVGAGI. The CDR3 consists of 16 residues. CDR3 nucleotide sequence: TGTGCCAGCAGTTACTCGCAGAGACAGGGGGCGCGGGAGCAGTACTTC. Translation: CASSYSQRQGAREQYF.

The chain carries TRBV7-8 and TRBJ1-1; the D gene is possibly TRBD1 (6 bases). Trimming removed 5 bases from V and 0 bases from J, with 13 bases in between. The CDR3 has 15 amino acids. From germline, CDR1 is SGHVS and CDR2 FQNEAQ. In nucleotides, the CDR3 is TGTGCCAGCAGCCCGACAGGAGCTTTGAACACTGAAGCTTTCTTT. It encodes CASSPTGALNTEAFF.

This sequence joins TRBV4-3 and TRBJ1-3, with unresolved D. The germline V gene encodes CDR1 LGHNA and CDR2 YSLEER. This CDR3 has 17 residues. Trimming took off 0 bases at V and 0 bases at J, with 12 bases between the two ends. CDR3 in amino acids: CASSQEGSPSSGNTIYF. The CDR3 DNA sequence: TGCGCCAGCAGCCAAGAAGGGAGTCCTTCCTCTGGAAACACCATATATTTT.

The chain employs TRBV7-2 and TRBJ2-5; 13 bases are a match to TRBD2. Per germline, CDR1 SGHTA and CDR2 FQGNSA. The V and J ends lost 3 bases and 2 bases, in that order; junction bases with no gene match: 3. The CDR3 has 16 amino acids. The CDR3 region is CASSFPLAGGQETQYF. CDR3 sequence (DNA): TGTGCCAGCAGCTTCCCACTAGCGGGGGGGCAAGAGACCCAGTACTTC.

The V gene is TRBV11-2, the J gene TRBJ1-4; TRBD1 matches 8 bases. There are 17 residues in the CDR3. V shed 1 base and J 0 bases; nucleotides not matched to a gene: 4. Germline CDR1 and CDR2: SGHAT and FQNNGV. DNA for the CDR3: TGTGCCAGCAGCTTAGGGACAGGGTATGCAACTAATGAAAAACTGTTTTTT. It encodes CASSLGTGYATNEKLFF.

This rearrangement joins TRBV7-8 to TRBJ1-5, with no clear D. Germline assignment: CDR1 SGHVS and CDR2 FQNEAQ. V was pared by 5 bases and J by 4 bases, with 15 bases between. This CDR3 is 15 amino acids long. CDR3 residues: CASSQMRVGNQPQHF. The CDR3 nucleotides are TGTGCCAGCAGCCAGATGAGGGTCGGAAATCAGCCCCAGCATTTT.

This clone was observed once. The chain is built from TRBV19 and TRBJ1-5; 8 bases line up with TRBD1. J gave up 2 bases and V 7 bases, and 7 bases lay outside the gene matches. In germline, CDR1 is LNHDA, CDR2 SQIVND (reference sequence). The CDR3 runs 15 residues. The CDR3 DNA reads as TGTGCCAGTACCGGCAGGGGGCCCGGCAATCAGCCCCAGCATTTT. This translates into CASTGRGPGNQPQHF. Full variable domain (rest looked up from reference TRBV19 and TRBJ1-5): DGGITQSPKYLFRKEGQNVTLSCEQNLNHDAMYWYRQDPGQGLRLIYYSQIVNDFQKGDIAEGYSVSREKKESFPLTVTSAQKNPTAFYLCASTGRGPGNQPQHFGDGTRLSIL.

The CDR3 nucleotides are TGTGCCAGCAGTGACACCTCCGTCAGGGATTGGGGTGGCTACACCTTC. It is translated as CASSDTSVRDWGGYTF. J is TRBJ1-2 and V is TRBV25-1; possible D gene TRBD1, 5 bases. V was shortened by 3 bases and J by 7 bases, with 21 bases between the two germline ends. Germline V gene sequence: CDR1 MGHDK, CDR2 SYGVNS. The CDR3 covers 16 residues.